The rows below give T cell receptor beta chains drawn from one sample of a study of identical twins. TCRdb re-analysed the 5' RACE reads in MiXCR, keeping a single row per CDR3 protein. The repertoire holds hundreds of thousands of distinct CDR3 sequences, with approximately 9% as singletons. The same sample was also studied in work on yellow fever vaccine responses in identical twins.

Sample: PBMCs. These receptors came from a woman aged 18-30 years in good health. CDR3s include the opening cysteine and the closing phenylalanine or tryptophan. D genes are given only for firm matches. Part of the rows lack a size; the others show once, few, many or a class for expanded clones.

clone_size j_call d_call v_call cdr3_nt cdr3_aa
many TRBJ1-6 NA TRBV10-3 TGTGCCATCAGTGAGTCGAGAGATTCACCCCTCCACTTT CAISESRDSPLHF
few TRBJ2-2 TRBD2 TRBV24-1 TGTGCCACCAGTGATGGGACTAGCTACACCGGGGAGCTGTTTTTT CATSDGTSYTGELFF
NA TRBJ1-4 NA TRBV28 TGTGCCAGCAGGGGGGCGGGACCAGGGAGTGAAAAACTGTTTTTT CASRGAGPGSEKLFF
NA TRBJ2-1 TRBD2 TRBV7-2 TGTGCCAGCAGCTTAGGGGGCGGTACTAGCGGGAGAGGTGAGCAGTTCTTC CASSLGGGTSGRGEQFF
NA TRBJ2-7 TRBD2 TRBV9 TGTGCCAGCAGCGCAAGCGGGGATAGCTACGCCGAGCAGTACTTC CASSASGDSYAEQYF
NA TRBJ2-3 NA TRBV2 TGTGCCAGCAGGGGGGTCACAGATACGCAGTATTTT CASRGVTDTQYF
few TRBJ2-7 NA TRBV11-3 TGTGCCAGCAGAACCCACCCCTTTTGTTACGAGCAGTACTTC CASRTHPFCYEQYF
few TRBJ1-1 NA TRBV6-5 TGTGCCAGCAGTTATGGGGGGGGCTGGAACACTGAAGCTTTCTTT CASSYGGGWNTEAFF
few TRBJ2-2 NA TRBV28 TGTGCCAGCAGTTTGTATAATGGGGGGACCGGGGAGCTGTTTTTT CASSLYNGGTGELFF
many TRBJ2-3 NA TRBV9 TGTGCCAGCAGCGTAGAAAGAATAGATACGCAGTATTTT CASSVERIDTQYF
few TRBJ2-1 TRBD2 TRBV20-1 TGCAGTGCTCCAAAGGGACTAGCGGGCAATCCCCAGCAGTTCTTC CSAPKGLAGNPQQFF
NA TRBJ2-3 NA TRBV6-2/TRBV6-3 TGTGCCAGCAGTGGGCTAGCTGATACGCAGTATTTT CASSGLADTQYF
few TRBJ2-1 TRBD2 TRBV7-7 TGTGCTAGCAGCTTAAGGCGCAGCGGGGGCCCAGATGAGCAGTTCTTC CASSLRRSGGPDEQFF
few TRBJ2-3 NA TRBV6-5 TGTGCCAGCAGTTACGACAGGACTTCAGATACGCAGTATTTT CASSYDRTSDTQYF
many TRBJ2-7 NA TRBV5-1 TGCGCCAGCAGCTTGCGGTCTAGCGTCTCCTACGAGCAGTACTTC CASSLRSSVSYEQYF
NA TRBJ2-7 TRBD1 TRBV27 TGTGCCAGCAGTTTAGGGGGACAGGGTACCTACGAGCAGTACTTC CASSLGGQGTYEQYF
NA TRBJ2-7 NA TRBV28 TGTGCCAGCAGTCTAGGGGGGGCTAGAACCTACGAGCAGTACTTC CASSLGGARTYEQYF
many TRBJ1-1 NA TRBV20-1 TGCAGTCATTACACCGGGCGGGCCCTCTATAACACTGAAGCTTTCTTT CSHYTGRALYNTEAFF
NA TRBJ2-1 TRBD2 TRBV3-1 TGTGCCAGCAGCCAAGTCGCCGGGACTAGCGGGAGGCATGCGGAGCAGTTCTTC CASSQVAGTSGRHAEQFF